The T cell receptor beta chain described here comes from a study of blood T cell repertoires in COVID-19. The overall study: The origin of the acute and convalescent COVID-19 samples was the United States, Italy and Spain.

Assignment of participants to cohorts was predicated upon participant-reported clinical history. Only in-frame clones appear in the TCRdb table, and some are missing; sequencing was by immunoSEQ multiplex PCR. The table has approximately 230,000 clones, around four fifths seen once. Trimming cost V 6 bases and J 1 base, with 12 bases left between them. The CDR3 has 14 residues. Germline V CDR1 and CDR2: SGHTA, FQGNSA. Sequenced sample: PBMCs or T cells enriched from blood (not recorded which). The chain carries TRBV7-2 and TRBJ1-1; tentative D call: TRBD1 (6 bases). This TCR was recovered from a man aged 35 to 55 who had recovered from COVID-19. In DNA form, the CDR3 reads TGTGCCAGCAGGCAAGGACAGAAGAACACTGAAGCTTTCTTT. Encoded protein: CASRQGQKNTEAFF.